Included here is one T cell receptor beta chain sequence, with context. What it binds is unknown. This sample was taken from a study of T cell responses to AZD1222 COVID-19 vaccine. General observations from the study: White British ancestry dominated among donors, who included more females, and clonal diversity was possibly underestimated. The study reported that nearly half of spike-specific TCRs target unmutated variant regions. Only six or seven AZD1222 recipients tested seropositive at baseline.

TCRdb's table, derived via immunoSEQ multiplex PCR, lists solely in-frame clones and lacks some. The table lists 120,000 to 150,000 clones, approximately 78% of them singletons. Trimming pared 5 bases from V and 4 bases from J, leaving 15 bases between. Germline-derived CDR1 and CDR2 are SGHAT and FQNNGV. The CDR3 length is 14 residues. This chain uses TRBV11-2 with TRBJ2-7, with a weak D call TRBD2 (6 bases). The material sequenced was peripheral blood, taken on day 0 of MenACWY control vaccination. This receptor was obtained from an adult in good health. CDR3 sequence: CASSLNGGLYEQYV. CDR3 DNA sequence: TGTGCCAGCAGCCTAAATGGGGGGTTGTACGAGCAGTACGTC.